This TCR beta chain was sequenced in a study of T cell changes during pregnancy in multiple sclerosis. The CDR3 consists of 16 residues. V was cut by 4 bases and J by 7 bases, with 18 bases left in between. CDR1 and CDR2 from the germline V gene are SGHDT and YYEEEE. Libraries were prepared by immunoSEQ multiplex PCR; TCRdb keeps only in-frame clonotypes and omits some of them. The sample has roughly 99,000 clones, under 95% seen once; the top ten hold 0.78%. Material: peripheral blood, obtained in the third trimester of pregnancy. The receptor's source is a female donor in good health, enrolled as a control in a pregnancy study. This sequence joins TRBV5-6 and TRBJ1-6, with D tentatively TRBD1 (5 bases). As DNA, the CDR3 is TGTGCCAGCAGCCCTACCGACAGTCTTCTGAATTCACCCCTCCACTTT. It yields the protein CASSPTDSLLNSPLHF.